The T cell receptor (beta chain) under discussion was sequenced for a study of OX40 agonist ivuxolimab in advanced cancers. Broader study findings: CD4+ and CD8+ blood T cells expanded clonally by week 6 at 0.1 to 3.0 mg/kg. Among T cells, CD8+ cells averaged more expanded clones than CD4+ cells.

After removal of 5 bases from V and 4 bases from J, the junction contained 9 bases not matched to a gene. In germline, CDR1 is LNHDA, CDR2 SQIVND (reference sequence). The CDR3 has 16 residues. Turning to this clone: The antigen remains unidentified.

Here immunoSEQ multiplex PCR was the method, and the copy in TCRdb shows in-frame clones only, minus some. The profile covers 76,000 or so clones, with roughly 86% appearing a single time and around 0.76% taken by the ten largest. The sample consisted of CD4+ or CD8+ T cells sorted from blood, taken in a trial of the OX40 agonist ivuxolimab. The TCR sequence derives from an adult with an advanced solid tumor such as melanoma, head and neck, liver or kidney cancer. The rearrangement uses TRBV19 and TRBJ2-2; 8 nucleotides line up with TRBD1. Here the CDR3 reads CASSGPKDRATGELFF. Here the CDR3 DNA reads TGTGCCAGTAGTGGGCCCAAGGACAGGGCCACCGGGGAGCTGTTTTTT.